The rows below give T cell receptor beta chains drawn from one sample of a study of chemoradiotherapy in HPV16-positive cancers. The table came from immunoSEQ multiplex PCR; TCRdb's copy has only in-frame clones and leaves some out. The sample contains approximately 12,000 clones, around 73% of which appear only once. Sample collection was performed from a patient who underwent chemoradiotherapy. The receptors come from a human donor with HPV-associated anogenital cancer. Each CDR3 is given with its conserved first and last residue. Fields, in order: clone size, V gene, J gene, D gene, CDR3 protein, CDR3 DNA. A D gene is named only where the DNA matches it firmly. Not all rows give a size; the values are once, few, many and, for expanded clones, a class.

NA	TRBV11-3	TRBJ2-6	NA	CAPDSGANVLTF	TGTGCCCCGGATTCTGGGGCCAACGTCCTGACTTTC
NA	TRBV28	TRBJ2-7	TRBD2	CASSPSGRAYQYF	TGTGCCAGCAGTCCCAGCGGGAGGGCGTATCAGTACTTC
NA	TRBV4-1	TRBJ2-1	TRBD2	CASSQVAGGRYNEQFF	TGCGCCAGCAGCCAAGTAGCGGGGGGCCGTTACAATGAGCAGTTCTTC
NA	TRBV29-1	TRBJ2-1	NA	CSVLRTPEQFF	TGCAGCGTCCTACGGACACCTGAGCAGTTCTTC
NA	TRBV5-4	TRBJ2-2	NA	CASSPPGSGVNTGELFF	TGTGCCAGCAGCCCCCCGGGGTCCGGCGTGAACACCGGGGAGCTGTTTTTT
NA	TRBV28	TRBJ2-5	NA	CASSQRFQETQYF	TGTGCCAGCAGTCAGCGGTTTCAAGAGACCCAGTACTTC
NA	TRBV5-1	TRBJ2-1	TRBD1	CASYDRGSSNEQFF	TGCGCCAGCTACGACAGGGGAAGCTCCAATGAGCAGTTCTTC
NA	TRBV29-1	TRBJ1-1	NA	CSVKGGRGTEAFF	TGCAGCGTCAAGGGGGGGCGAGGCACTGAAGCTTTCTTT
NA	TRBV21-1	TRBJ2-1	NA	CARTSGYNEQFF	TGTGCCAGGACTAGCGGGTACAATGAGCAGTTCTTC
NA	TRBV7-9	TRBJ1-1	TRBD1	CASSLTPTGAWGKNTEAFF	TGTGCCAGCAGCTTAACACCCACAGGGGCGTGGGGGAAGAACACTGAAGCTTTCTTT
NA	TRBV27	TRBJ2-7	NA	CASSLSLQPYEQYF	TGTGCCAGCAGTTTATCCTTACAGCCCTACGAGCAGTACTTC
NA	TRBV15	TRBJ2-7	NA	CATSSGGLKSYEQYF	TGTGCCACCAGCTCCGGGGGTTTAAAGTCCTACGAGCAGTACTTC
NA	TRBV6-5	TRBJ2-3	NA	CASNRDLGTDTQYF	TGTGCCAGTAACCGGGATTTGGGGACAGATACGCAGTATTTT
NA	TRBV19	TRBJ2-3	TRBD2	CASSIGGGSKDTQYF	TGTGCCAGTAGTATAGGGGGAGGGTCCAAAGATACGCAGTATTTT
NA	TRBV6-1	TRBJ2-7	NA	CASSRQAIPIYEQYF	TGTGCCAGCAGCCGACAGGCAATCCCAATCTACGAGCAGTACTTC
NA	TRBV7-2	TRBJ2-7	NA	CASSSLPYEQYF	TGTGCCAGCAGCTCGCTTCCGTATGAGCAGTACTTC
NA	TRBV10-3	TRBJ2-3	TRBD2	CAISESKFNSGGATDTQYF	TGTGCCATCAGTGAGTCAAAATTCAATAGCGGGGGGGCCACAGATACGCAGTATTTT
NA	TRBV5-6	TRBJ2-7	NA	CASSFPTASPYEQYF	TGTGCCAGCAGCTTTCCAACAGCCTCACCTTACGAGCAGTACTTC
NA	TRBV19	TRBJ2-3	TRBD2	CASSIDKLAGGPDTQYF	TGTGCCAGTAGTATAGATAAACTAGCGGGGGGGCCAGATACGCAGTATTTT
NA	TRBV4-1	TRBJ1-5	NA	CASSQGGAGNQPQHF	TGCGCCAGCAGCCAGGGGGGGGCAGGCAATCAGCCCCAGCATTTT
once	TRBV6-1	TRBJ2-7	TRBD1	CASSAGTTGDEQYF	TGTGCCAGCAGTGCAGGAACGACAGGGGACGAGCAGTACTTC
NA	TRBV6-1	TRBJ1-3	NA	CASSDRGSSGNTIYF	TGTGCCAGCAGTGACCGTGGTAGCTCTGGAAACACCATATATTTT
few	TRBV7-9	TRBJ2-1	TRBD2	CASSSGLAGNNEQFF	TGTGCCAGCAGCTCCGGACTAGCGGGAAACAATGAGCAGTTCTTC
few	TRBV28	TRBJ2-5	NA	CATNPGPTRETQYF	TGTGCCACTAATCCCGGGCCCACCCGCGAGACCCAGTACTTC
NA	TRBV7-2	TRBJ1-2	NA	CASSPQLDYTF	TGTGCCAGCAGCCCTCAACTAGACTACACCTTC
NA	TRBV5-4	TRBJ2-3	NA	CASSRLRGDGTDTQYF	TGTGCCAGCAGCCGTCTCAGGGGAGACGGGACAGATACGCAGTATTTT
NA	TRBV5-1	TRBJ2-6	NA	CASSLMPSGANVLTF	TGCGCCAGCAGCTTGATGCCCTCTGGGGCCAACGTCCTGACTTTC
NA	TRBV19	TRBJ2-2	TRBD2	CASSHLAGGDTGELFF	TGTGCCAGTAGTCATCTAGCGGGAGGTGACACCGGGGAGCTGTTTTTT
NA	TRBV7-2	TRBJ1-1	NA	CASSSTGTSNTEAFF	TGTGCCAGCAGCTCTACCGGGACATCGAACACTGAAGCTTTCTTT
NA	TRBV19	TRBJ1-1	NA	CASSTRRGYGAEAFF	TGTGCCAGTAGTACCCGCCGCGGATACGGGGCTGAAGCTTTCTTT
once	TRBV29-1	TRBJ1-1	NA	CSVAFKVNTEAFF	TGCAGCGTTGCCTTTAAGGTGAACACTGAAGCTTTCTTT
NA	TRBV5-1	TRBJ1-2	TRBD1	CASSGGQEVLYGYTF	TGCGCCAGCAGCGGTGGACAGGAGGTCCTCTATGGCTACACCTTC
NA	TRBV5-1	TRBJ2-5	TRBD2	CASSFGTSGETQYF	TGCGCCAGCAGCTTCGGGACTAGCGGAGAGACCCAGTACTTC
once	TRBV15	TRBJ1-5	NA	CATSRDWTESNQPQHF	TGTGCCACCAGCAGAGATTGGACGGAGAGCAATCAGCCCCAGCATTTT
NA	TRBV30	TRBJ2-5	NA	CAWSATSGSETQYF	TGTGCCTGGAGTGCGACTAGTGGTTCAGAGACCCAGTACTTC
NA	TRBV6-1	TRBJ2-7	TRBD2	CASSEKRREGPYEQYF	TGTGCCAGCAGTGAAAAAAGGCGGGAGGGACCCTACGAGCAGTACTTC
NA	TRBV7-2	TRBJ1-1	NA	CASSLVGGSSTEAFF	TGTGCCAGCAGCTTAGTTGGGGGTAGCAGCACTGAAGCTTTCTTT
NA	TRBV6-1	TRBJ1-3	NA	CASSLEGYSGNTIYF	TGTGCCAGCAGTCTAGAGGGGTACTCTGGAAACACCATATATTTT
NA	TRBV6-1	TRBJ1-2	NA	CASSGRGNYGYTF	TGTGCCAGCAGTGGTCGGGGTAACTATGGCTACACCTTC
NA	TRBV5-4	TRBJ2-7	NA	CASSLEAGLDEQYF	TGTGCCAGCAGCTTGGAGGCGGGTCTCGACGAGCAGTACTTC
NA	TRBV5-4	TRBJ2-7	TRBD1	CASSAGQGIYEQYF	TGTGCCAGCAGCGCCGGACAGGGTATCTACGAGCAGTACTTC
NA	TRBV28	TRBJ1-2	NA	CSTRALFYGYTF	TGTAGCACCCGGGCCCTTTTCTATGGCTACACCTTC
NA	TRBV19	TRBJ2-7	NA	CASTAGTAVYEQYF	TGTGCCAGTACGGCGGGGACCGCAGTTTACGAGCAGTACTTC
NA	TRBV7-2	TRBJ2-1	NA	CASSSDVSYNEQFF	TGTGCCAGCAGCTCCGACGTCTCCTACAATGAGCAGTTCTTC
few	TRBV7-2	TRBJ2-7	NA	CASRPTGLVYEQYF	TGTGCCAGCAGACCCACGGGACTGGTCTACGAGCAGTACTTC
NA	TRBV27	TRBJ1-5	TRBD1	CASSSTGAVNQPQHF	TGTGCCAGCAGTTCGACAGGGGCCGTCAATCAGCCCCAGCATTTT